The sequence of this T cell receptor (beta chain) was determined in a study of beta chain features in type 1 diabetes. Expressed TCRB transcripts got sequenced, as all isolated RNA was reverse transcribed. Generated by immunoSEQ multiplex PCR, the TCRdb table keeps only in-frame clones and is missing some. The data contain 600,000 to 700,000 clones, around 15% of them singletons. CDR1 and CDR2 (germline): MNHNY, SVGAGI (reference sequence). This CDR3 region has 16 residues. The V segment lost 4 bases and the J segment 2 bases; nucleotides outside the gene matches: 10. Details on this clone: As yet, its antigen is unknown.

The study, taken as a whole, reports: Patients with Type 1 diabetes showed moderately but significantly shorter TCRB CDR3s in all four CD4+ subsets. In these data, an HLA type influence on TCRB rearrangement remained unresolved.

One heparinised blood draw, averaging roughly 120 mL, came from each donor. Sorted populations all exceeded 95% purity. This clonotype originated in a man in his late teens or twenties with type 1 diabetes. The chain recombines TRBV6-6 with TRBJ2-5; 7 bases fit TRBD2. The specimen sequenced was naive CD4+ T cells from blood. The CDR3 loop reads CASSSSSGQPQETQYF. In DNA form, the CDR3 reads TGTGCCAGCAGTTCCTCTAGCGGCCAGCCTCAAGAGACCCAGTACTTC.